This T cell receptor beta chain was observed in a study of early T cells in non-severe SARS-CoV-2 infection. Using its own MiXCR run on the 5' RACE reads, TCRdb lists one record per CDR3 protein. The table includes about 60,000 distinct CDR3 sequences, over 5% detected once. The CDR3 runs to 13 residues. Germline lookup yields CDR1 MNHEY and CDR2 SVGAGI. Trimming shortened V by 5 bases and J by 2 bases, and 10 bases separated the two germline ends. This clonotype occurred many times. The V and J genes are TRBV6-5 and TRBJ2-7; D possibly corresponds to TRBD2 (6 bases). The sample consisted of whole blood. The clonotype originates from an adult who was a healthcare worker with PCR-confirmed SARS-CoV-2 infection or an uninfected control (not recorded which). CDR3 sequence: CASSEAGPYEQYF. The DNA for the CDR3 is TGTGCCAGCAGTGAAGCGGGTCCCTACGAGCAGTACTTC.